This passage covers 20 T cell receptor beta chains from one sample sequenced in a study of blood T cell repertoires in COVID-19. The table came from immunoSEQ multiplex PCR; TCRdb's copy has only in-frame clones and leaves some out. The repertoire holds 250,000 to 300,000 clones, 80% to 85% seen once, with around 3.6% in the top ten. The material sequenced was PBMCs or T cells enriched from blood (not recorded which). These receptors originate from a man over 45 who had recovered from COVID-19.

The chain combines TRBV7-6 with TRBJ1-4, with 9 bases fitting TRBD1. Germline V CDR1 and CDR2: SGHVS, FNYEAQ. The CDR3 is 14 residues long. With 2 bases clipped from V and 8 bases from J, the junction kept 3 bases outside the gene matches. The CDR3 sequence is CASSLNRGREKLFF. CDR3 coding DNA: TGTGCCAGCAGCTTAAACAGGGGGCGAGAAAAACTGTTTTTT.

This chain joins TRBV15 and TRBJ1-2, with D uncertain. The V gene lost 3 bases and the J gene lost 5 bases, with 10 bases spanning the gap. This CDR3 comprises 13 residues. Germline lookup yields CDR1 LNHNV and CDR2 YYDKDF (reference sequence). The CDR3, as DNA: TGTGCCACCAGCAGGGAGTATGAGTATGGCTACACCTTC. Amino acids: CATSREYEYGYTF.

The rearrangement joins TRBV11-2 to TRBJ2-7; D unclear. The CDR3 runs 13 residues. The germline V and J ends were trimmed by 5 bases and 7 bases, with 15 bases remaining between them. Germline V gives CDR1 SGHAT, CDR2 FQNNGV. The CDR3 protein is CASSPEPPAEQYF. CDR3 nucleotides: TGTGCCAGCAGCCCGGAGCCCCCGGCGGAGCAGTACTTC.

The chain carries TRBV5-4 and TRBJ2-3, with D tentatively TRBD2 (5 bases). V was cut by 0 bases and J by 5 bases, with 16 bases left in between. Germline CDR1 SGHNT, CDR2 YYREEE (reference sequence). The CDR3 extends over 16 amino acids. The CDR3 spells CASSLGSAQAGDTQYF. In nucleotides, the CDR3 is TGTGCCAGCAGCTTGGGTAGCGCCCAGGCGGGAGATACGCAGTATTTT.

The chain combines TRBV28 with TRBJ1-2; TRBD1 matches 9 bases. The V segment lost 6 bases and the J segment 5 bases; nucleotides outside the gene matches: 13. The CDR3 extends over 16 amino acids. In germline, CDR1 is MDHEN, CDR2 SYDVKM. CDR3 DNA sequence: TGTGCCAGCAGCTTAGGGAACAGGGGGCGATCTTATGGCTACACCTTC. This translates into CASSLGNRGRSYGYTF.

The chain is built from TRBV7-3 and TRBJ2-2, with a tentative D call TRBD2 (6 bases). The CDR3 runs 15 residues. Germline lookup yields CDR1 SGHTA and CDR2 FQGTGA. Trimming took 6 bases from V and 5 from J, leaving 16 bases between them. CDR3 in amino acids: CASRSGSAGTGELFF. For the CDR3, the DNA is TGTGCCAGCAGATCAGGATCTGCGGGGACCGGGGAGCTGTTTTTT.

V and J are TRBV7-2 and TRBJ2-2; 9 bases line up with TRBD1. Germline V gene sequence: CDR1 SGHTA, CDR2 FQGNSA. After removal of 4 bases from V and 8 bases from J, the junction contained 8 bases not matched to a gene. There are 15 residues in the CDR3. This CDR3 reads CASSSPDRGMGELFF. The DNA for the CDR3 is TGTGCCAGCAGCTCCCCGGACAGGGGTATGGGGGAGCTGTTTTTT.

This clone appeared once. V gene TRBV5-4 combines with J gene TRBJ2-1; TRBD1 agrees at 9 bases. The germline V gene has CDR1 SGHNT and CDR2 YYREEE (reference sequence). The CDR3 has 17 amino acids. J was trimmed by 1 base and V by 4 bases; bases with no gene match: 9. CDR3 protein: CASSPGTGRPSYNEQFF. The CDR3 DNA sequence: TGTGCCAGCAGCCCGGGGACAGGGAGACCTTCCTACAATGAGCAGTTCTTC.

In this sample, this clone turned up once. The CDR3 protein is CASSRGQNYGYTF. The CDR3 coding sequence is TGTGCCAGCAGTAGAGGACAGAACTATGGCTACACCTTC. The chain is built from TRBV25-1 and TRBJ1-2; D is perhaps TRBD1 (6 bases). The V end was cut by 5 bases, the J end by 2 bases, with 9 bases between. The CDR3 is 13 residues long. The germline CDR1 and CDR2 sequences are MGHDK and SYGVNS.

In its sample, this clone was seen a few times. This could be a read error, since a much larger clone is one nucleotide away. Other DNA sequences in this specimen translate into the identical CDR3. J is TRBJ1-4 and V is TRBV9, with D tentatively TRBD1 (5 bases). V was shortened by 0 bases and J by 3 bases, with 9 bases between the two germline ends. The CDR3 sequence is 15 residues long. Germline CDR1 is SGDLS and CDR2 is YYNGEE. CDR3 sequence: CASSVEGLANEKLFF. CDR3 DNA sequence: TGTGCCAGCAGCGTAGAGGGGCTGGCTAATGAAAAACTGTTTTTT.

The chain recombines TRBV7-9 with TRBJ2-7, with 8 positions matching TRBD2. Germline V gene data show CDR1 as SEHNR and CDR2 as FQNEAQ (reference sequence). The CDR3 length is 14 residues. After removal of 8 bases from V and 1 base from J, the junction contained 7 bases not matched to a gene. CDR3 sequence (DNA): TGTGCCAGCGGAGTAATAGCGGGGTCCTACGAGCAGTACTTC. Translation: CASGVIAGSYEQYF.

The rearrangement links TRBV2 to TRBJ1-6; 9 nucleotides match TRBD1. V shed 9 bases, J shed 10 bases, and the junction held 10 bases outside the gene matches. The length of the CDR3 is 14 residues. Germline V CDR1 and CDR2: SNHLY, FYNNEI. This CDR3 reads CARAPGTGRSPLHF. Written as DNA, the CDR3 is TGTGCCAGAGCCCCAGGGACAGGGCGATCACCCCTCCACTTT.

The chain links TRBV20-1 to TRBJ2-3, with 9 nucleotides matching TRBD1. Germline-derived CDR1 and CDR2 are DFQATT and SNEGSKA (reference sequence). V shed 3 bases, J shed 4 bases, and the junction held 11 bases outside the gene matches. This CDR3 has 16 residues. CDR3 DNA sequence: TGCAGTGCTAGTCCGTCAGGACAGGGGTTTGCAGATACGCAGTATTTT. Protein: CSASPSGQGFADTQYF.

This chain links TRBV6-5 with TRBJ1-4; TRBD1 matches at 9 bases. This CDR3 comprises 14 residues. The V gene end was trimmed by 6 bases and the J gene end by 3 bases; junction bases not matched to a gene: 2. Germline loops: CDR1 MNHEY, CDR2 SVGAGI. CDR3 DNA sequence: TGTGCCAGCAGCGGACAGGGGTCTAATGAAAAACTGTTTTTT. Amino acid sequence: CASSGQGSNEKLFF.

On this clone itself: In the same sample, other DNA sequences code for this CDR3. The CDR3 bases are TGCGCCAGCAGCTTGGGGACAGGGGTTAATCAGCCCCAGCATTTT. Amino acid sequence: CASSLGTGVNQPQHF. The chain combines TRBV5-1 with TRBJ1-5; 9 bases are shared with TRBD1. There are 15 residues in the CDR3. In germline, CDR1 is SGHRS, CDR2 YFSETQ. After removal of 0 bases from V and 4 bases from J, the junction contained 2 bases not matched to a gene.

The chain carries TRBV29-1 and TRBJ2-1, with 9 bases identical to TRBD1. Germline lookup yields CDR1 SQVTM and CDR2 ANQGSEA. CDR3 length: 15 residues. The V segment lost 7 bases and the J segment 7 bases; nucleotides outside the gene matches: 14. This chain's CDR3 is CSGQIPGQGVNEQFF. The CDR3 DNA reads TGCAGCGGTCAAATACCGGGACAGGGCGTGAATGAGCAGTTCTTC.

The chain combines TRBV25-1 with TRBJ2-1, with 7 bases lining up with TRBD1. The V segment lost 3 bases and the J segment 2 bases; nucleotides outside the gene matches: 4. Germline CDR1 and CDR2: MGHDK and SYGVNS. There are 15 residues in the CDR3. CDR3 residues: CASSDTQGAYNEQFF. In DNA form, the CDR3 reads TGTGCCAGCAGTGATACCCAGGGGGCCTACAATGAGCAGTTCTTC.

The chain carries TRBV7-2 and TRBJ1-1; D not certain. Deletions cut 1 base from V and 1 base from J, with 13 bases between. The CDR3 runs to 16 residues. CDR1 is SGHTA and CDR2 is FQGNSA in the germline V gene. The CDR3 is CASSLVVMSPNTEAFF. In nucleotides, the CDR3 is TGTGCCAGCAGCTTAGTAGTCATGTCCCCGAACACTGAAGCTTTCTTT.

This clone was detected a few times. The chain carries TRBV6-4 and TRBJ2-1; 11 bases map to TRBD2. Germline CDR1 is MRHNA and CDR2 is SNTAGT. With V trimmed by 5 bases and J by 4 bases, 4 bases remained unmatched. This CDR3 is built from 15 residues. CDR3 protein: CASSPGLAVYNEQFF. The CDR3 nucleotides are TGTGCCAGCAGTCCGGGACTAGCGGTATACAATGAGCAGTTCTTC.

This clone came up once. Written as DNA, the CDR3 is TGCGCCAGCAGCTTCAGGTCAGACAGTCAAGAGACCCAGTACTTC. As protein: CASSFRSDSQETQYF. This chain joins TRBV5-1 and TRBJ2-5; possibly TRBD1 for D (5 bases). V lost 2 bases, J lost 2 bases, and 13 bases lay in between. There are 15 residues in the CDR3. The germline V gene encodes CDR1 SGHRS and CDR2 YFSETQ.